This paragraph reports one TCR beta chain. In the authors' methods: Amplification of reference gene primers provided the estimated nucleated cell counts. This table comes from immunoSEQ multiplex PCR, and its TCRdb copy is limited to in-frame clones, with some not included. V and J calls and clone size are as listed in that table; D and trimming were resolved from the DNA. The sample contains fewer than 300,000 clones, 70% to 90% of which appear only once. The entry originates in a study of blood T cell repertoires in COVID-19. Whole-study context: Sources were T cells, B-cell-depleted T cells, or PBMCs; the material itself was cDNA or gDNA.

Between the trimmed V and J ends, which lost 5 bases and 5 bases, there was a span of 15 bases. Germline V CDR1 and CDR2: SQVTM, ANQGSEA. CDR3 size: 13 residues. A Seattle source enrolled patients during active infection and followed them longitudinally. This receptor was taken from a human donor with COVID-19, enrolled during active disease. The donor label of this sample is uncertain. V and J are TRBV29-1 and TRBJ2-5, with a tentative D call TRBD1 (6 bases). The sequenced material came from peripheral blood. CDR3 DNA: TGCAGCGTTTCCCCCCATGACAGGGAGACCCAGTACTTC. Protein: CSVSPHDRETQYF.